Listed here are 24 T cell receptor beta chains from one sample, sequenced in a study of CD8 T cells in Susac syndrome. An input of about 0.5 to 1 ug of RNA was subjected to reverse transcription using random hexamers. TCRdb reanalysed the immunoSEQ multiplex PCR reads using MiXCR and keeps one entry per CDR3 protein. In the table there are roughly 180,000 distinct CDR3 sequences, approximately 96% of which are singletons. Specimen: CD4+ T cells from PBMCs. These receptor sequences come from a human donor in good health.

The chain recombines TRBV24-1 with TRBJ2-3; D is perhaps TRBD1 or TRBD2 (5 bases each). Germline V lookup: CDR1 KGHDR, CDR2 SFDVKD. The ends were cut back, 7 bases at V and 5 bases at J, with 9 bases in the middle. The CDR3 covers 12 residues. The CDR3 DNA follows: TGTGCCACCAGCGGGGCAGGAGATACGCAGTATTTT. Translation: CATSGAGDTQYF.

The rearrangement links TRBV4-2 to TRBJ2-5; D may be TRBD2 (5 bases). V shed 0 bases and J shed 5 bases, with 13 bases lying between them. Germline assignment: CDR1 LGHNA and CDR2 YNFKEQ. The CDR3 sequence is 15 residues long. The CDR3 sequence is CASSQDWASRETQYF. The CDR3 DNA reads TGTGCCAGCAGCCAAGATTGGGCTAGCAGGGAGACCCAGTACTTC.

The chain is built from TRBV7-9 and TRBJ2-3; TRBD1 matches 7 bases. Germline lookup yields CDR1 SEHNR and CDR2 FQNEAQ (reference sequence). The CDR3 spans 16 residues. Trimming at V came to 4 bases and at J to 2 bases, leaving 9 bases not matched to a gene. The CDR3 DNA is TGTGCCAGCAGCTCCCTTCAAGGGGGCACCACAGATACGCAGTATTTT. This gives the protein CASSSLQGGTTDTQYF.

The chain is built from TRBV3-1 and TRBJ2-5; a possible D gene is TRBD1 (5 bases). The V end was cut by 1 base, the J end by 5 bases, with 8 bases between. Germline V lookup: CDR1 LGHDT, CDR2 YNNKEL (reference sequence). CDR3 length equals 13 residues. The CDR3 nucleotides are TGTGCCAGCAGCCAAGGGGGCGCGGAGACCCAGTACTTC. It is translated as CASSQGGAETQYF.

The chain has TRBV20-1 and TRBJ2-3; 7 nucleotides match TRBD2. Germline V lookup: CDR1 DFQATT, CDR2 SNEGSKA (reference sequence). The CDR3 sequence is 16 residues long. With 7 bases clipped from V and 6 bases from J, the junction kept 19 bases outside the gene matches. This CDR3 reads CSVTGGGPQAMDTQYF. The CDR3, as DNA: TGCAGTGTGACGGGCGGGGGACCTCAAGCCATGGATACGCAGTATTTT.

This clonotype was counted a single time. J is TRBJ2-7 and V is TRBV29-1, with TRBD1 matching 7 bases. The CDR3 covers 11 residues. Germline CDR1 is SQVTM and CDR2 is ANQGSEA. CDR3 in amino acids: CSVGTAYEQYF. For the CDR3, the DNA is TGCAGTGTCGGGACAGCTTACGAGCAGTACTTC.

V and J are TRBV7-2 and TRBJ1-2, with no clear D. The CDR3 spans 14 residues. Germline V gene sequence: CDR1 SGHTA, CDR2 FQGNSA. V was pared by 3 bases and J by 2 bases, with 10 bases between. Written as DNA, the CDR3 is TGTGCCAGCAGCTTTTACGGGCAGAACTATGGCTACACCTTC. Its translation: CASSFYGQNYGYTF.

The chain joins TRBV20-1 to TRBJ2-6; TRBD1 matches 10 bases. With 3 bases clipped from V and 3 bases from J, the junction kept 5 bases outside the gene matches. The CDR3 sequence is 16 residues long. The germline CDR1 and CDR2 sequences are DFQATT and SNEGSKA (reference sequence). The CDR3 bases are TGCAGTGCTAGGAGACAGGGGGCGCGTGGGGCCAACGTCCTGACTTTC. Amino acid sequence: CSARRQGARGANVLTF.

Here the CDR3 reads CASSLDRGRDTEAFF. In DNA, the CDR3 is TGTGCCAGCAGCTTAGACAGGGGTAGGGACACTGAAGCTTTCTTT. The rearrangement links TRBV7-9 to TRBJ1-1, with TRBD1 identical over 7 bases. The CDR3 has 15 amino acids. The germline V gene has CDR1 SEHNR and CDR2 FQNEAQ (reference sequence). The ends lost 1 base at V and 3 bases at J; junction bases unmatched: 5.

The chain recombines TRBV24-1 with TRBJ2-7; TRBD1 matches at 7 bases. J lost 4 bases, V lost 1 base, and 6 bases had no gene match. CDR1 is KGHDR, CDR2 SFDVKD, per germline. This CDR3 is 15 amino acids long. Here the CDR3 reads CATSDLNRGEYEQYF. The DNA for the CDR3 is TGTGCCACCAGTGATTTAAACAGGGGAGAATACGAGCAGTACTTC.

The rearrangement uses TRBV3-1 and TRBJ2-7; TRBD1 agrees at 11 bases. The trim removed 4 bases at V and 5 bases at J, leaving 4 bases unmatched. The CDR3 is 14 residues long. Germline CDR1 and CDR2: LGHDT and YNNKEL (reference sequence). CDR3 nucleotides: TGTGCCAGCAGCCTGGGGACAGGGGGAGACGAGCAGTACTTC. This codes for CASSLGTGGDEQYF.

This clonotype is a singleton in its sample. V is TRBV4-3 and J is TRBJ2-7; 7 positions agree with TRBD2. V shed 0 bases, J shed 11 bases, and the junction held 10 bases outside the gene matches. The CDR3 loop spans 14 amino acids. Looked up from germline, CDR1 is LGHNA and CDR2 is YSLEER. The CDR3 sequence: CASSQEASGAVKYF. CDR3 DNA sequence: TGCGCCAGCAGCCAAGAGGCCAGCGGGGCTGTGAAGTACTTC.

The chain is built from TRBV27 and TRBJ2-7; a weak D match, TRBD2 (6 bases). Trimming shortened V by 2 bases and J by 2 bases, and 10 bases separated the two germline ends. Germline loops: CDR1 MNHEY, CDR2 SMNVEV (reference sequence). CDR3 length: 14 amino acids. The CDR3 spells CASSLEGGTYEQYF. CDR3 sequence (DNA): TGTGCCAGCAGTTTAGAAGGCGGGACCTACGAGCAGTACTTC.

The gene calls are TRBV29-1 and TRBJ1-1, with 9 bases that match TRBD1. Germline lookup yields CDR1 SQVTM and CDR2 ANQGSEA. V gave up 5 bases and J gave up 6 bases; unmatched junction bases: 1. This CDR3 has 11 residues. CDR3 protein: CSVTGGPEAFF. CDR3 DNA: TGCAGCGTTACAGGGGGCCCTGAAGCTTTCTTT. Full variable domain (rest looked up from reference TRBV29-1 and TRBJ1-1): SAVISQKPSRDICQRGTSLTIQCQVDSQVTMMFWYRQQPGQSLTLIATANQGSEATYESGFVIDKFPISRPNLTFSTLTVSNMSPEDSSIYLCSVTGGPEAFFGQGTRLTVV.

V is TRBV29-1 and J is TRBJ2-5, with D unresolved. The V end was cut by 3 bases, the J end by 13 bases, with 15 bases between. CDR1 is SQVTM, CDR2 ANQGSEA, per germline. The CDR3 has 11 amino acids. The CDR3 DNA is TGCAGCGTTGAGTCGGGCGGCCCGCCGTACTTC. It yields the protein CSVESGGPPYF.

This chain uses TRBV2 with TRBJ2-5, with 10 bases lining up with TRBD2. Germline values: CDR1 SNHLY, CDR2 FYNNEI. Trimming cost V 6 bases and J 3 bases; bases outside gene matches: 1. The CDR3 is 13 amino acids. CDR3 sequence: CASRGLAEETQYF. CDR3 coding DNA: TGTGCCAGCAGAGGACTAGCGGAAGAGACCCAGTACTTC.

The chain combines TRBV13 with TRBJ2-7; D is possibly TRBD1 (6 bases). The germline V gene has CDR1 PRHDT and CDR2 FYEKMQ (reference sequence). CDR3 length equals 16 residues. The V end lost 2 bases, the J end lost 0 bases, and 14 bases lay between the germline ends. The CDR3 loop reads CASSLYGRGFSYEQYF. CDR3 bases: TGTGCCAGCAGCTTATACGGCAGGGGATTCTCCTACGAGCAGTACTTC.

The chain links TRBV20-1 to TRBJ2-1; no clear D gene. This CDR3 comprises 12 residues. The germline gives CDR1 DFQATT, CDR2 SNEGSKA (reference sequence). V lost 3 bases and J 10 bases, leaving 13 bases between the germline ends. The CDR3 coding sequence is TGCAGTGCTAGTCCGGTCTTAGGGGAGCAGTTCTTC. It encodes CSASPVLGEQFF.

J is TRBJ1-2 and V is TRBV19; no clear D gene. The CDR3 contains 16 residues. V gave up 5 bases and J gave up 3 bases, with 19 bases separating them. Germline lookup yields CDR1 LNHDA and CDR2 SQIVND (reference sequence). CDR3 sequence reads: CASSPYPRQEYYGYTF. In nucleotides, the CDR3 is TGTGCCAGTAGTCCCTACCCGCGCCAGGAGTACTATGGCTACACCTTC.

This chain connects TRBV30 to TRBJ2-1; either TRBD1 or TRBD2 may supply D (5 bases each). This CDR3 region has 13 residues. The V gene lost 0 bases and the J gene lost 9 bases, with 12 bases spanning the gap. Germline V lookup: CDR1 GTSNPN, CDR2 SVGIG (reference sequence). The CDR3 loop reads CAWSVSEGSEQFF. CDR3 nucleotide sequence: TGTGCCTGGAGTGTGTCCGAGGGGAGTGAGCAGTTCTTC. The complete variable domain, with remaining parts taken from reference TRBV30 and TRBJ2-1, reads SQTIHQWPATLVQPVGSPLSLECTVEGTSNPNLYWYRQAAGRGLQLLFYSVGIGQISSEVPQNLSASRPQDRQFILSSKKLLLSDSGFYLCAWSVSEGSEQFFGPGTRLTVL.

The chain combines TRBV12-3 or TRBV12-4 with TRBJ2-3, with 7 bases aligning to TRBD1. After removal of 6 bases from V and 3 bases from J, the junction contained 6 bases not matched to a gene. CDR3 length equals 14 residues. Written as DNA, the CDR3 is TGTGCCAGCAGACACAGGACAGGAACAGATACGCAGTATTTT. It encodes CASRHRTGTDTQYF.

The chain joins TRBV6-5 to TRBJ2-7, with D possibly being TRBD1 (6 bases). The CDR3 extends over 15 amino acids. In germline, CDR1 is MNHEY, CDR2 SVGAGI. V gave up 6 bases and J gave up 6 bases, with 21 bases separating them. CDR3 amino acids: CASSRPTRTGTEQYF. The CDR3, as DNA: TGTGCCAGCAGCCGACCGACTCGCACAGGGACCGAGCAGTACTTC.

The chain recombines TRBV14 with TRBJ1-1; a possible D gene is TRBD1 (5 bases). V was pared by 1 base and J by 5 bases, with 11 bases between. Germline lookup yields CDR1 SGHDN and CDR2 FVKESK. The CDR3 loop spans 14 amino acids. CDR3 nucleotide sequence: TGTGCCAGCAGCCAAGTCCGGGGGGGAACTGAAGCTTTCTTT. Translating it yields CASSQVRGGTEAFF.

The chain has TRBV20-1 and TRBJ2-3; D unclear. The germline V gene encodes CDR1 DFQATT and CDR2 SNEGSKA (reference sequence). The CDR3 contains 14 residues. Trimming shortened V by 3 bases and J by 1 base, and 11 bases separated the two germline ends. CDR3 DNA sequence: TGCAGTGCTAGTTTGGAACGGGGCACAGATACGCAGTATTTT. It yields the protein CSASLERGTDTQYF.